The clone carrying this TCR beta chain was seen ten or more times. The antigen remains undetermined. The data derive from a study of T cell repertoires in cytomegalovirus infection. From the reads, TCRdb called clonotypes with MiXCR, one entry per CDR3 protein. The sample lists roughly 570,000 distinct CDR3 sequences, approximately 40% occurring once. The CDR3 covers 14 residues. The V gene lost 1 base and the J gene lost 0 bases, with 6 bases spanning the gap. Per germline, CDR1 SGHTA and CDR2 FQGNSA. This chain connects TRBV7-2 to TRBJ1-2; TRBD1 might be the D (6 bases). The sequenced sample was cultured PBMCs, obtained from culture after CMV antigen stimulation. The receptor was isolated from a human donor in good health (CMV status not recorded). Some clones in this sample may be carry-over from other donors' samples. In DNA form, the CDR3 reads TGTGCCAGCAGCTTAGACAGGGCTAACTATGGCTACACCTTC. Its protein product is CASSLDRANYGYTF.